This entry describes one TCR beta chain. The antigen is undetermined. The data stem from a study of beta chain features in type 1 diabetes. Overall study results and limits: Moderately but significantly shorter TCRB CDR3s were found in Type 1 diabetes patients in all four CD4+ subsets.

Germline-derived CDR1 and CDR2 are LGHNA and YNFKEQ. The CDR3 is 16 residues long. J was trimmed by 5 bases and V by 0 bases; bases with no gene match: 7. Expressed TCRB transcripts were sequenced after all isolated RNA was converted to cDNA. Each sample of naive, central memory or regulatory T cells had, on average, roughly 3.5 million reads. Assay used: immunoSEQ multiplex PCR; TCRdb lists only in-frame clones, some missing. The sample has a few hundred thousand clones; less than 30% are singletons. The chain employs TRBV4-2 and TRBJ2-1; 7 bases match TRBD2. This TCR came from a woman in her thirties with type 1 diabetes. The sequenced material came from naive CD4+ T cells from blood. The CDR3 DNA follows: TGTGCCAGCAGCCAAGATTCTAGCGGAGGTAACAATGAGCAGTTCTTC. Amino acids: CASSQDSSGGNNEQFF.